This TCR beta chain was obtained from a study of shared clonotypes between healthy human individuals. As regards this clone: It differs at one base from a far larger clone, so likely a read error. This sample also contains other DNA sequences that code for the same CDR3.

The germline V gene encodes CDR1 GTSNPN and CDR2 SVGIG (reference sequence). This CDR3 contains 12 residues. V was cut by 3 bases and J by 2 bases, with 7 bases left in between. Using immunoSEQ multiplex PCR, the repertoire was profiled, and TCRdb retains in-frame clones only, with some absent. In the table there are about 690,000 clones, less than 95% of which are singletons. The origin of this receptor is a man aged 18 to 35 in good health. Some clones in this sample may be carry-over from other donors' samples. Sequencing was carried out using memory CD8+ T cells from PBMCs. Subset noted: CD45RO+ cells pooled with CCR7-negative TemRA cells. V and J are TRBV30 and TRBJ1-1; no clear D. The CDR3 here is CAWRRGNTEAFF. The CDR3, as DNA: TGTGCCTGGAGACGAGGTAACACTGAAGCTTTCTTT.